The 20 T cell receptor beta chains in this list originate from one sample, sequenced in a study of blood T cell repertoires in COVID-19. Profiled with immunoSEQ multiplex PCR; TCRdb holds only in-frame clones, not every one. The profile shows roughly 150,000 clones, around 88% of them singletons. The sequenced material came from peripheral blood. These receptors were obtained from a human donor in a cohort sampled during active COVID-19.

This chain links TRBV30 with TRBJ2-7; tentative D call: TRBD2 (5 bases). V lost 3 bases to trimming and J lost 0 bases, with 6 bases between them. This CDR3 region has 12 residues. Germline values: CDR1 GTSNPN, CDR2 SVGIG (reference sequence). The DNA of the CDR3 is TGTGCCTGGAGGACTACCTCCTACGAGCAGTACTTC. Encoded protein: CAWRTTSYEQYF.

The chain carries TRBV5-1 and TRBJ1-1, with TRBD1 matching 8 bases. Trimming took 4 bases from V and 3 from J; bases not matched to a gene: 8. CDR3 length: 15 residues. Germline V gene data show CDR1 as SGHRS and CDR2 as YFSETQ. The DNA of the CDR3 is TGCGCCAGCAGCCAAGGACAGGGACCTTACACTGAAGCTTTCTTT. Translating gives CASSQGQGPYTEAFF.

The V call is TRBV11-2, the J call TRBJ1-2, with D unresolved. Germline V gene sequence: CDR1 SGHAT, CDR2 FQNNGV. Deletions cut 0 bases from V and 4 bases from J, with 12 bases between. CDR3 length: 15 amino acids. CDR3 nucleotide sequence: TGTGCCAGCAGCTTAGATCTCGCCAGACTCTATGGCTACACCTTC. Protein: CASSLDLARLYGYTF.

This sequence joins TRBV2 and TRBJ2-7; 7 nucleotides match TRBD1. This CDR3 has 13 amino acids. Trimming cost V 8 bases and J 6 bases; bases outside gene matches: 10. Per germline, CDR1 SNHLY and CDR2 FYNNEI. CDR3 protein: CASAYRGWGEQYF. Here the CDR3 DNA reads TGTGCCAGCGCTTACAGGGGCTGGGGCGAGCAGTACTTC.

The rearrangement uses TRBV6-2 or TRBV6-3 and TRBJ1-1; no clear D. This CDR3 is 13 amino acids long. Trimming left V 2 bases short and J 4 bases short, with 8 bases between. CDR1 and CDR2 from the germline V gene are MNHEY and SVGEGT. CDR3 sequence (DNA): TGTGCCAGCAGTTACCTTGGGAGCACTGAAGCTTTCTTT. It translates to CASSYLGSTEAFF.

The chain joins TRBV2 to TRBJ1-3, with D uncertain. The germline CDR1 and CDR2 sequences are SNHLY and FYNNEI. Trimming stripped 4 bases from V and 0 bases from J, with 7 bases between. The CDR3 runs to 14 residues. The DNA of the CDR3 is TGTGCCAGCAGTGGGGCCGTCTCTGGAAACACCATATATTTT. Its protein product is CASSGAVSGNTIYF.

V usage is TRBV29-1 and J usage is TRBJ2-6, with a tentative D call TRBD2 (5 bases). Germline V gene lookup returns CDR1 SQVTM and CDR2 ANQGSEA. V was clipped by 5 bases and J by 0 bases, with 11 bases between them. The CDR3 contains 15 residues. The CDR3 region has the DNA TGCAGCGTTAGTAGAGGGAGCTCTGGGGCCAACGTCCTGACTTTC. This codes for CSVSRGSSGANVLTF.

The chain combines TRBV2 with TRBJ1-6, with a weak D call TRBD1 (6 bases). Germline V lookup: CDR1 SNHLY, CDR2 FYNNEI. V was pared by 6 bases and J by 5 bases, with 14 bases between. CDR3 length: 15 amino acids. CDR3 region: CASRARGGNNSPLHF. The CDR3 bases are TGTGCCAGCAGAGCCAGGGGAGGGAATAATTCACCCCTCCACTTT.

For the CDR3, the DNA is TGTGCCAGTGGAAGGGACAGAAAAAATTCACCCCTCCACTTT. Amino acids: CASGRDRKNSPLHF. The V gene is TRBV30, the J gene TRBJ1-6; TRBD1 matches at 7 bases. After removal of 8 bases from V and 7 bases from J, the junction contained 11 bases not matched to a gene. The CDR3 totals 14 residues. Germline V gene lookup returns CDR1 GTSNPN and CDR2 SVGIG (reference sequence).

This clone was counted only a few times. The rearrangement uses TRBV7-9 and TRBJ2-7, with a possible D match to TRBD2 (5 bases). The V and J ends lost 3 bases and 6 bases respectively, with 12 bases between them. This CDR3 contains 13 residues. The germline CDR1 and CDR2 sequences are SEHNR and FQNEAQ (reference sequence). The CDR3 here is CASSLAGGFEQYF. CDR3 in DNA: TGTGCCAGCAGCTTGGCAGGCGGGTTCGAGCAGTACTTC.

The chain carries TRBV9 and TRBJ2-1; D is undetermined. The V end was cut by 4 bases, the J end by 12 bases, with 14 bases between. Germline CDR1 and CDR2: SGDLS and YYNGEE. There are 12 residues in the CDR3. The CDR3 is CASSSSNVVQFF. Here the CDR3 DNA reads TGTGCCAGCAGCTCTTCTAACGTGGTGCAGTTCTTC. The full variable domain, its missing parts supplied by reference TRBV9 and TRBJ2-1, is DSGVTQTPKHLITATGQRVTLRCSPRSGDLSVYWYQQSLDQGLQFLIQYYNGEERAKGNILERFSAQQFPDLHSELNLSSLELGDSALYFCASSSSNVVQFFGPGTRLTVL.

The chain's CDR3 is CASSQPRGLFTDTQYF. In nucleotides, the CDR3 is TGTGCCAGCAGCCAACCCAGGGGGCTTTTCACAGATACGCAGTATTTT. The V call is TRBV3-1 (or the pseudogene TRBV3-2), the J call TRBJ2-3; 8 nucleotides line up with TRBD1. V lost 2 bases and J lost 2; bases outside the gene matches: 6. Germline values: CDR1 LGHDT, CDR2 YNNKEL (reference sequence). The CDR3 spans 16 residues.

For the CDR3, the DNA is TGTGCCTGGACCCCGGGGACTAGCGGGATGTATGAGCAGTTCTTC. Translating gives CAWTPGTSGMYEQFF. The rearrangement joins TRBV30 to TRBJ2-1, with 13 positions matching TRBD2. The CDR3 covers 15 residues. The germline V gene encodes CDR1 GTSNPN and CDR2 SVGIG (reference sequence). J was trimmed by 8 bases and V by 4 bases; bases with no gene match: 8.

The chain employs TRBV7-9 and TRBJ2-1; 7 nucleotides align to TRBD2. The V and J ends lost 0 bases and 2 bases, in that order; junction bases with no gene match: 7. The CDR3 totals 17 residues. Per the germline V gene, CDR1 is SEHNR and CDR2 is FQNEAQ (reference sequence). CDR3 coding DNA: TGTGCCAGCAGCTTAGCCAGGGAGGGCCCGACCTACAATGAGCAGTTCTTC. It is translated as CASSLAREGPTYNEQFF. The full variable domain, completed using reference TRBV7-9 and TRBJ2-1, is DTGVSQNPRHKITKRGQNVTFRCDPISEHNRLYWYRQTLGQGPEFLTYFQNEAQLEKSRLLSDRFSAERPKGSFSTLEIQRTEQGDSAMYLCASSLAREGPTYNEQFFGPGTRLTVL.

The rearrangement joins TRBV27 to TRBJ2-7; 7 nucleotides line up with TRBD2. The germline CDR1 and CDR2 sequences are MNHEY and SMNVEV (reference sequence). CDR3 size: 15 residues. The ends lost 5 bases at V and 3 bases at J; junction bases unmatched: 10. CDR3 DNA sequence: TGTGCCAGCAGTCCCCGCGGGGAGGGAAGCTACGAGCAGTACTTC. Translation: CASSPRGEGSYEQYF.

This chain links TRBV5-5 with TRBJ1-6, with D hard to call. Germline V gene data show CDR1 as SGHKS and CDR2 as YYEKEE (reference sequence). The CDR3 contains 15 residues. Trimming took 6 bases from V and 0 from J, leaving 10 bases between them. Here the CDR3 reads CASIGGSSYNSPLHF. The CDR3 DNA follows: TGTGCCAGCATCGGTGGGAGCTCCTATAATTCACCCCTCCACTTT.

This chain joins TRBV10-3 and TRBJ2-7; 11 positions agree with TRBD2. V lost 6 bases and J lost 2; bases outside the gene matches: 3. There are 14 residues in the CDR3. The germline CDR1 and CDR2 sequences are ENHRY and SYGVKD. For the CDR3, the DNA is TGTGCCATCAGCACTAGCGGGGGTACCTACGAGCAGTACTTC. Protein product: CAISTSGGTYEQYF.

This clone came up a few times. The genes are TRBV7-9 and TRBJ1-1; 9 bases fit TRBD1. The germline V gene has CDR1 SEHNR and CDR2 FQNEAQ (reference sequence). The length of the CDR3 is 14 residues. With 6 bases clipped from V and 8 bases from J, the junction kept 10 bases outside the gene matches. The CDR3 region is CASSSRQGETEAFF. The CDR3 region has the DNA TGTGCCAGCAGTTCCCGACAGGGGGAAACCGAAGCTTTCTTT.

The chain employs TRBV5-4 and TRBJ2-3; TRBD2 matches 10 bases. The CDR3 runs to 14 residues. Germline CDR1 and CDR2: SGHNT and YYREEE (reference sequence). Trimming took 3 bases from V and 6 from J; bases not matched to a gene: 4. The CDR3 nucleotides are TGTGCCAGCAGCTCACCTAGCGGGAGCGATACGCAGTATTTT. Its protein is CASSSPSGSDTQYF.

This sequence joins TRBV28 and TRBJ1-1; possible D gene TRBD1, 5 bases. From germline, CDR1 is MDHEN and CDR2 SYDVKM. Trimming took off 5 bases at V and 5 bases at J, with 18 bases between the two ends. The length of the CDR3 is 15 residues. In nucleotides, the CDR3 is TGTGCCAGCAGTACCCCGCGGCAGGGAATTACTGAAGCTTTCTTT. Translated, it gives CASSTPRQGITEAFF.